This TCR beta chain came from a study of OX40 agonist ivuxolimab in advanced cancers. In the study overall: Given to patients was ivuxolimab, an agonistic anti-OX40 (CD134) antibody. The mean age was approximately 60 years, ranging from about 23 to 85, with roughly four fifths of participants male. It was permissible to have had prior anti-PD-1, anti-PD-L1 or anti-CTLA-4 therapy, and around 41% had some.

Measured with immunoSEQ multiplex PCR; TCRdb has only the in-frame clones, and not every one. The sample has about 80,000 clones, about nine tenths seen once; the top ten hold around 0.31%. The ends were cut back, 0 bases at V and 2 bases at J, with 7 bases in the middle. Germline V lookup: CDR1 KGHSH, CDR2 LQKENI. The CDR3 has 14 amino acids. Material: CD4+ or CD8+ T cells sorted from blood, obtained in a trial of the OX40 agonist ivuxolimab. The sequence came from an adult with an advanced solid tumor such as melanoma, head and neck, liver or kidney cancer. The rearrangement uses TRBV18 and TRBJ2-5; D assignment may be TRBD1 or TRBD2 (5 bases each). The CDR3, as DNA: TGTGCCAGCTCACCACCGGGACGTCAAGAGACCCAGTACTTC. Translated: CASSPPGRQETQYF.